This T cell receptor (beta chain) originates from a study of CD8 T cells in ankylosing spondylitis. General study findings and limits: In ankylosing spondylitis blood, a motif of roughly 8 highly homologous TCR beta variants appeared characteristic. Earlier work had already found some motif variants in reactive arthritis synovial fluid and blood. Reportedly, disease-linked clones are significantly enriched in ankylosing spondylitis patients' matched synovial fluid.

V was clipped by 2 bases and J by 3 bases, with 20 bases between them. The CDR3 has 18 amino acids. Germline CDR1 reads MDHEN; CDR2 reads SYDVKM. Each CDR3 protein is one row after TCRdb ran MiXCR on the 5' RACE reads. Of 300,000 to 350,000 distinct CDR3 sequences in the sample, around 21% were seen once. There are a few counts of this clonotype. Its target is not known. This receptor was obtained from a female donor with ankylosing spondylitis or in good health (not recorded which). The sequencing sample was made of blood, either unsorted or a sorted T cell fraction (not recorded which). The J gene is TRBJ1-5, the V gene TRBV28, with a weak D call TRBD1 (5 bases). CDR3 nucleotides: TGTGCCAGCAGTTTAATGGGAACAGGCGTTCGAATCAATCAGCCCCAGCATTTT. Residues: CASSLMGTGVRINQPQHF.